Each of the 18 T cell receptor beta chains below was sequenced from the same sample in a study of T cell responses to AZD1222 COVID-19 vaccine. Clones were sequenced by immunoSEQ multiplex PCR, and TCRdb holds only the in-frame ones, with some missing. Of approximately 140,000 clones listed, less than 95% were seen once; the top ten hold 2.8%. The starting material was peripheral blood, obtained on day 0 of AZD1222 vaccination. The receptor source for this set is an adult in good health.

This clone came up once. CDR3 in DNA: TGTGCCAGTAGTATAGAAGGAGGGACAGCGTATGGCTACACCTTC. It translates to CASSIEGGTAYGYTF. The rearrangement joins TRBV19 to TRBJ1-2, with 7 bases lining up with TRBD1. CDR1 and CDR2 (germline): LNHDA, SQIVND (reference sequence). The CDR3 spans 15 residues. The V and J ends lost 0 bases and 5 bases, in that order; junction bases with no gene match: 6. The complete variable domain, with remaining parts taken from reference TRBV19 and TRBJ1-2, reads DGGITQSPKYLFRKEGQNVTLSCEQNLNHDAMYWYRQDPGQGLRLIYYSQIVNDFQKGDIAEGYSVSREKKESFPLTVTSAQKNPTAFYLCASSIEGGTAYGYTFGSGTRLTVV.

The chain joins TRBV9 to TRBJ2-3; tentatively, D is TRBD1 (6 bases). V was cut by 0 bases and J by 1 base, with 9 bases left in between. CDR1 SGDLS and CDR2 YYNGEE come from the germline V gene. This CDR3 comprises 15 residues. The CDR3, as DNA: TGTGCCAGCAGCGTAGTTCCAGGGGGCACAGATACGCAGTATTTT. It translates to CASSVVPGGTDTQYF.

This clone was counted once. This rearrangement joins TRBV19 to TRBJ1-1, with TRBD1 as a possible D gene (6 bases). Germline V gives CDR1 LNHDA, CDR2 SQIVND (reference sequence). The length of the CDR3 is 18 residues. Trimming removed 5 bases from V and 10 bases from J, with 32 bases in between. The CDR3 sequence is CASSGSNLISRTERGAFF. The CDR3 nucleotides are TGTGCCAGTAGTGGATCTAATTTGATCTCTCGGACAGAAAGAGGAGCTTTCTTT.

V usage is TRBV7-2 and J usage is TRBJ1-1; 8 bases align to TRBD1. V gave up 6 bases and J gave up 0 bases; unmatched junction bases: 6. CDR3 length: 15 residues. In germline, CDR1 is SGHTA, CDR2 FQGNSA. CDR3 DNA sequence: TGTGCCAGCAGTTCCACAGGGGGATTGAACACTGAAGCTTTCTTT. It yields the protein CASSSTGGLNTEAFF.

This clone has only a few counts. The J gene is TRBJ2-7, the V gene TRBV7-8; maybe TRBD2 (5 bases). Germline CDR1 and CDR2: SGHVS and FQNEAQ. The V and J ends lost 5 bases and 2 bases respectively, with 10 bases between them. CDR3 length: 13 amino acids. DNA for the CDR3: TGTGCCAGCAGCCGCGGGTTCGCCTACGAGCAGTACTTC. It specifies CASSRGFAYEQYF.

The chain couples TRBV5-5 to TRBJ2-5; D is unresolved. V lost 3 bases and J 5 bases, leaving 5 bases between the germline ends. CDR3 size: 11 residues. CDR1 and CDR2 (germline): SGHKS, YYEKEE (reference sequence). The CDR3 DNA follows: TGTGCCAGCAGCTCAAGGGAGACCCAGTACTTC. This gives the protein CASSSRETQYF.

The gene calls are TRBV28 and TRBJ2-6; 9 bases fit TRBD1. Germline lookup yields CDR1 MDHEN and CDR2 SYDVKM. The CDR3 runs 18 residues. V was pared by 6 bases and J by 0 bases, with 9 bases of the junction left unmatched. CDR3 loop: CASRGWDRALSGANVLTF. DNA of the CDR3: TGTGCCAGCAGGGGTTGGGACAGGGCTCTCTCTGGGGCCAACGTCCTGACTTTC.

The rearrangement links TRBV5-1 to TRBJ2-7; D possibly corresponds to TRBD1 (6 bases). Germline V gene data show CDR1 as SGHRS and CDR2 as YFSETQ. The CDR3 is 13 amino acids. Trimming removed 2 bases from V and 5 bases from J, with 11 bases in between. The CDR3 reads CASSLQGVDEQYF. The CDR3, as DNA: TGCGCCAGCAGCTTACAGGGTGTCGACGAGCAGTACTTC.

The chain has TRBV21-1 and TRBJ2-6; the table's D call TRBD1 went unverified against the DNA. TRBV21-1 constitutes a pseudogene. The CDR3 length is 16 residues. The DNA for the CDR3 is TGTGCCAGCAGCAAAGCTCACAGGGGTGGGGCCAACGTCCTGACTTTC. This encodes CASSKAHRGGANVLTF.

The rearrangement uses TRBV10-2 and TRBJ2-3, with D perhaps TRBD1 (6 bases). This CDR3 comprises 14 residues. Germline V gene data show CDR1 as WSHSY and CDR2 as SAAADI. V was shortened by 4 bases and J by 6 bases, with 14 bases between the two germline ends. The CDR3 region is CASSAAGDQDTQYF. In DNA, the CDR3 is TGCGCCAGCAGTGCGGCAGGGGATCAGGATACGCAGTATTTT.

CDR3 protein: CASREAALKGYGYTF. The CDR3 DNA follows: TGTGCCAGCCGGGAGGCAGCCCTAAAGGGCTATGGCTACACCTTC. V gene TRBV27 combines with J gene TRBJ1-2; D is unclear. The germline CDR1 and CDR2 sequences are MNHEY and SMNVEV (reference sequence). The CDR3 is 15 residues long. Trimming stripped 8 bases from V and 4 bases from J, with 20 bases between.

The rearrangement uses TRBV6-4 and TRBJ2-1; no reliable D call. V gave up 2 bases and J gave up 6 bases, with 8 bases separating them. Germline CDR1 reads MRHNA; CDR2 reads SNTAGT. CDR3 length equals 13 residues. CDR3 DNA sequence: TGTGCCAGCAGTGACCTCCGTAGCAATGAGCAGTTCTTC. Its translation: CASSDLRSNEQFF.

The chain is built from TRBV9 and TRBJ2-5; 7 bases map to TRBD1. The CDR3 is 15 amino acids. Germline loops: CDR1 SGDLS, CDR2 YYNGEE. Trimming removed 4 bases from V and 3 bases from J; junction bases left unmatched: 9. The CDR3 bases are TGTGCCAGCAGCTCCCAAGGGACAGTTGAAGAGACCCAGTACTTC. Amino acid sequence: CASSSQGTVEETQYF.

This clone appeared once. V gene TRBV7-2 combines with J gene TRBJ2-1; 13 bases match TRBD2. Trimming at V came to 5 bases and at J to 7 bases, leaving 5 bases not matched to a gene. The length of the CDR3 is 15 residues. CDR1 and CDR2 (germline): SGHTA, FQGNSA. The CDR3 DNA follows: TGTGCCAGCAGCCCTACTAGCGGGGGGGGAAATGAGCAGTTCTTC. Translated: CASSPTSGGGNEQFF.

The chain couples TRBV6-4 to TRBJ2-3; D may match TRBD1 or TRBD2 (5 bases each). The V end was cut by 0 bases, the J end by 3 bases, with 10 bases between. Per the germline V gene, CDR1 is MRHNA and CDR2 is SNTAGT. The CDR3 has 15 amino acids. The CDR3 region is CASSDSHGGTDTQYF. In DNA form, the CDR3 reads TGTGCCAGCAGTGACTCTCATGGGGGAACAGATACGCAGTATTTT.

The chain carries TRBV7-9 and TRBJ2-7, with a possible D match to TRBD2 (5 bases). The CDR3 spans 14 residues. V dropped 5 bases and J dropped 4 bases, with 15 bases sitting between them. Looked up from germline, CDR1 is SEHNR and CDR2 is FQNEAQ (reference sequence). CDR3 sequence: CASSTRTPGYEQYF. CDR3 DNA sequence: TGTGCCAGCAGCACTAGGACCCCGGGGTACGAGCAGTACTTC. Based on the CDR3 plus reference TRBV7-9 and TRBJ2-7, the full variable domain is DTGVSQNPRHKITKRGQNVTFRCDPISEHNRLYWYRQTLGQGPEFLTYFQNEAQLEKSRLLSDRFSAERPKGSFSTLEIQRTEQGDSAMYLCASSTRTPGYEQYFGPGTRLTVT.

The chain links TRBV7-2 to TRBJ1-2; possible D gene TRBD1, 5 bases. Looked up from germline, CDR1 is SGHTA and CDR2 is FQGNSA. The CDR3 extends over 14 amino acids. With 6 bases removed from V and 4 bases from J, the gap between germline ends came to 15 bases. CDR3 residues: CASSGVGRAYGYTF. The CDR3 nucleotides are TGTGCCAGCAGTGGAGTCGGCAGGGCCTATGGCTACACCTTC.

The V gene is TRBV3-1 (or the pseudogene TRBV3-2), the J gene TRBJ1-3; D is unresolved. The germline gives CDR1 LGHDT, CDR2 YNNKEL (reference sequence). V was pared by 1 base and J by 8 bases, with 6 bases between. The CDR3 runs to 12 residues. The CDR3 DNA reads TGTGCCAGCAGCCAAGCCGGATACACCATATATTTT. It yields the protein CASSQAGYTIYF.